The sequence of this T cell receptor (beta chain) was determined in a study of T cells in pancreatic ductal adenocarcinoma. This CDR3 contains 13 residues. Per the germline V gene, CDR1 is WSHSY and CDR2 is SAAADI. V shed 10 bases and J shed 3 bases, with 15 bases lying between them. Repertoires were generated with immunoSEQ multiplex PCR, while TCRdb's copy carries only in-frame clones and drops some. The sample shows under 6,500 clones, approximately 65% of them seen only once. The selected patients with pancreatic ductal adenocarcinoma had surgery but no neoadjuvant therapy. Study-wide findings and caveats: This surgical cohort overrepresents the minority presenting with early-stage disease. Enrichment of CD45RO+ effector over naive T cells in tumors may bias clonality. Compared with tumor, blood showed more total productive templates and around 8-fold more clonotypes.

Turning to this clone: Antigen: not known.

The V call is TRBV10-2, the J call TRBJ1-1; D gene ambiguous. The sequence was obtained from a human donor with pancreatic ductal adenocarcinoma. The sequenced sample was pancreatic tumor tissue. CDR3 loop: CAIRDREDTEAFF. DNA of the CDR3: TGCGCCATCCGGGATCGGGAGGACACTGAAGCTTTCTTT.